What follows is one T cell receptor (beta chain) and its context. This sample stems from a study of T cell clones after liver transplantation. Germline values: CDR1 SGHAT, CDR2 FQNNGV. Trimming shortened V by 0 bases and J by 10 bases, and 9 bases separated the two germline ends. The CDR3 sequence is 12 residues long. Repertoires were generated with immunoSEQ multiplex PCR, while TCRdb's copy carries only in-frame clones and drops some. This sample has thousands of clones; roughly 80% occur once, and the top ten carry 36%. The specimen was CD8+ T cells from blood, collected before liver transplant. The sequence derives from a human donor who received a liver transplant. The rearrangement uses TRBV11-2 and TRBJ1-1, with D possibly TRBD1 on 5 matching bases. The CDR3 coding sequence is TGTGCCAGCAGCTTAGAGGGGCTAAGAGCTTTCTTT. Its protein product is CASSLEGLRAFF. The variable domain in full, with the rest retrieved from reference TRBV11-2 and TRBJ1-1, is EAGVAQSPRYKIIEKRQSVAFWCNPISGHATLYWYQQILGQGPKLLIQFQNNGVVDDSQLPKDRFSAERLKGVDSTLKIQPAKLEDSAVYLCASSLEGLRAFFGQGTRLTVV.